This TCR beta chain was found in a study of blood T cell repertoires in COVID-19. The method was immunoSEQ multiplex PCR; TCRdb's version includes in-frame clones alone and lacks a portion of them. The sample records around 180,000 clones, 76% being singletons. CDR1 SEHNR and CDR2 FQNEAQ come from the germline V gene (reference sequence). The CDR3 is 14 amino acids. V dropped 5 bases and J dropped 5 bases, with 12 bases sitting between them. This clone has at least ten counts. Material for sequencing was PBMCs or T cells enriched from blood (not recorded which). The chain carries TRBV7-9 and TRBJ2-2; D uncertain. This clonotype was obtained from a woman in her 50s with acute COVID-19. Here the CDR3 reads CASSPHSDTGELFF. In DNA form, the CDR3 reads TGTGCCAGCAGCCCTCACAGTGATACCGGGGAGCTGTTTTTT.